The source of this T cell receptor (beta chain) is a study of molecular identifiers for immune sequencing clone quantification. Study-wide background: Replicate experiments took RNA from around 18,000 or 91,000 naive CD8 cells, divided it five ways and sequenced four.

The V gene's germline CDR1 is GTSNPN and CDR2 SVGIG (reference sequence). This CDR3 spans 14 amino acids. The germline V and J ends were trimmed by 1 base and 0 bases, with 8 bases remaining between them. TCRdb re-derived calls from the PCR reads in MiXCR, one entry per CDR3 protein. The sample includes about 510,000 distinct CDR3 sequences, roughly 25% of them seen just once. Sequenced input: naive CD8+ T cells from blood, with Jurkat cell RNA spiked in. Sample subset: FACS-sorted CD8+CD4-CCR7+CD45RA+ naive T cells. The origin of this receptor is a human donor in good health. Some libraries in this study had Jurkat cell RNA spiked in. This chain uses TRBV30 with TRBJ2-3; D uncertain. The CDR3 loop reads CAWSGTLSTDTQYF. The CDR3 DNA sequence: TGTGCCTGGAGTGGAACGTTAAGCACAGATACGCAGTATTTT.